This T cell receptor beta chain was recorded in a study of OX40 agonist ivuxolimab in advanced cancers. On the study more broadly: There were three patients with partial responses, one having hepatocellular carcinoma and two cutaneous melanoma.

Measured with immunoSEQ multiplex PCR; TCRdb has only the in-frame clones, and not every one. The sample consists of tens of thousands of clones, 80% to 90% of them appearing once. Study observations and caveats: The antigens recognized by the expanded peripheral T cells, that is their antigen specificity, were not determined. Fewer expanded clones were found on average in CD4+ than in CD8+ T cells.

V dropped 7 bases and J dropped 2 bases, with 9 bases sitting between them. Germline CDR1 LNHDA, CDR2 SQIVND (reference sequence). The CDR3 spans 13 residues. Blood was sampled at baseline, cycle 4 day 1, and cycle 7 day 1. Comments on this clone: The target antigen is unknown.

This clonotype was obtained from an adult with an advanced solid tumor such as melanoma, head and neck, liver or kidney cancer. The J gene is TRBJ2-1, the V gene TRBV19; D gene uncertain. The source material was CD4+ or CD8+ T cells sorted from blood, sampled in a trial of the OX40 agonist ivuxolimab. The CDR3 DNA sequence: TGTGCCAGTACGGTATTTCCCTACAATGAGCAGTTCTTC. Its translation: CASTVFPYNEQFF.